Each of the 10 T cell receptor beta chains below was sequenced from the same sample in a study of graft-versus-host responses after intestinal transplantation. Data came from immunoSEQ multiplex PCR; TCRdb stores just in-frame clones and leaves some out. The repertoire has tens of thousands of clones, about 95% of them found once; the top ten carry 0.15% to 0.2%. Their specific antigens are unknown. The sample in question was unstimulated CD4+ T cells sorted from spleen or lymph node cells, obtained before transplant. These receptors all come from a human donor who was the organ donor for an intestinal transplant.

The CDR3 DNA is TGCGCCAGCAGCCTCGAAGGGGGGCTAGGGTACCAAGAGACCCAGTACTTC. This encodes CASSLEGGLGYQETQYF. This chain links TRBV4-1 with TRBJ2-5, with D possibly called TRBD1 or TRBD2 (6 bases each). Germline V gene lookup returns CDR1 MGHRA and CDR2 YSYEKL. Trimming left V 4 bases short and J 0 bases short, with 18 bases between. The CDR3 has 17 residues.

V gene TRBV2 combines with J gene TRBJ1-4; D gene uncertain. The CDR3 consists of 14 residues. CDR1 and CDR2 (germline): SNHLY, FYNNEI. V was shortened by 2 bases and J by 8 bases, with 12 bases between the two germline ends. CDR3 sequence reads: CASSESGSEEKLFF. DNA for the CDR3: TGTGCCAGCAGTGAATCGGGCAGTGAGGAAAAACTGTTTTTT.

The V gene is TRBV19, the J gene TRBJ2-7; TRBD2 matches at 8 bases. The CDR3 runs to 14 residues. The V segment lost 7 bases and the J segment 2 bases; nucleotides outside the gene matches: 7. Germline V gene lookup returns CDR1 LNHDA and CDR2 SQIVND (reference sequence). CDR3 protein: CASKIAGRTYEQYF. CDR3 DNA: TGTGCCAGTAAGATAGCGGGGCGGACCTACGAGCAGTACTTC.

The chain combines TRBV7-9 with TRBJ2-3, with 10 nucleotides matching TRBD2. This CDR3 region has 17 residues. V trimming: 1 base; J trimming: 1 base; junction bases outside the gene matches: 5. Germline CDR1 reads SEHNR; CDR2 reads FQNEAQ (reference sequence). CDR3 bases: TGTGCCAGCAGCTTAGTAGGGACTAGCGCCCGCACAGATACGCAGTATTTT. It encodes CASSLVGTSARTDTQYF.

This sequence joins TRBV13 and TRBJ2-6; D unclear. This CDR3 is 14 amino acids long. V was clipped by 1 base and J by 0 bases, with 1 base between them. Germline values: CDR1 PRHDT, CDR2 FYEKMQ (reference sequence). The CDR3 region has the DNA TGTGCCAGCAGCTTAGCCTCTGGGGCCAACGTCCTGACTTTC. It codes for CASSLASGANVLTF.

The V gene is TRBV28, the J gene TRBJ2-5, with D possibly called TRBD1 or TRBD2 (5 bases each). The CDR3 sequence is 13 residues long. Between the trimmed V and J ends, which lost 6 bases and 10 bases, there was a span of 18 bases. The germline gives CDR1 MDHEN, CDR2 SYDVKM. The CDR3 coding sequence is TGTGCCAGCAGCGAGCCGGGACGCAATAACCAGTACTTC. It encodes CASSEPGRNNQYF.

This chain connects TRBV19 to TRBJ1-1; D possibly corresponds to TRBD1 (6 bases). The CDR3 has 13 residues. Germline V gene sequence: CDR1 LNHDA, CDR2 SQIVND (reference sequence). V was pared by 4 bases and J by 3 bases, with 9 bases between. In DNA form, the CDR3 reads TGTGCCAGTAGTAACCGGGGGCACACTGAAGCTTTCTTT. Translation: CASSNRGHTEAFF.

The V gene is TRBV28, the J gene TRBJ1-6, with TRBD1 matching 7 bases. Trimming cost V 3 bases and J 0 bases; bases outside gene matches: 11. This CDR3 has 19 amino acids. CDR1 and CDR2 (germline): MDHEN, SYDVKM. CDR3: CASSFVGEGDSSYNSPLHF. DNA of the CDR3: TGTGCCAGCAGTTTCGTGGGAGAGGGGGACAGCTCCTATAATTCACCCCTCCACTTT.

This clone appeared once. The chain couples TRBV6-6 to TRBJ1-5; D possibly corresponds to TRBD1 (6 bases). V dropped 2 bases and J dropped 13 bases, with 15 bases sitting between them. Looked up from germline, CDR1 is MNHNY and CDR2 is SVGAGI (reference sequence). This CDR3 region has 13 residues. The CDR3 coding sequence is TGTGCCAGCAGTTACGGGATGGACAGTGCTCAGCATTTT. It specifies CASSYGMDSAQHF.

The genes are TRBV5-4 and TRBJ1-3; 7 nucleotides line up with TRBD1. Germline CDR1 SGHNT, CDR2 YYREEE (reference sequence). CDR3 length: 14 residues. Trimming removed 3 bases from V and 0 bases from J; junction bases left unmatched: 0. As DNA, the CDR3 is TGTGCCAGCAGCTGGGACAGCTCTGGAAACACCATATATTTT. Translating gives CASSWDSSGNTIYF.